This TCR beta chain comes out of a study of blood T cell repertoires in COVID-19. At the level of the study: COVID-19 samples collected from the United States, Italy and Spain covered acute and convalescent phases.

V lost 6 bases to trimming and J lost 7 bases, with 12 bases between them. Germline loops: CDR1 MDHEN, CDR2 SYDVKM. CDR3 length: 13 residues. As originally analysed: Researchers report that nucleated cell counts were estimated from reference gene primer amplification. The assay was immunoSEQ multiplex PCR, and TCRdb's table has in-frame clones only and misses some. That table is the source of V, J and clone size, and D and trimming were worked out from the DNA. The sample holds more than 85,000 clones, 89% seen once. This receptor was taken from a woman in her 70s with acute or convalescent COVID-19. The sample was peripheral blood. The V and J genes are TRBV28 and TRBJ1-4; D not resolved. CDR3 region: CASSPTGFEKLFF. CDR3 nucleotide sequence: TGTGCCAGCAGCCCCACGGGGTTTGAAAAACTGTTTTTT.